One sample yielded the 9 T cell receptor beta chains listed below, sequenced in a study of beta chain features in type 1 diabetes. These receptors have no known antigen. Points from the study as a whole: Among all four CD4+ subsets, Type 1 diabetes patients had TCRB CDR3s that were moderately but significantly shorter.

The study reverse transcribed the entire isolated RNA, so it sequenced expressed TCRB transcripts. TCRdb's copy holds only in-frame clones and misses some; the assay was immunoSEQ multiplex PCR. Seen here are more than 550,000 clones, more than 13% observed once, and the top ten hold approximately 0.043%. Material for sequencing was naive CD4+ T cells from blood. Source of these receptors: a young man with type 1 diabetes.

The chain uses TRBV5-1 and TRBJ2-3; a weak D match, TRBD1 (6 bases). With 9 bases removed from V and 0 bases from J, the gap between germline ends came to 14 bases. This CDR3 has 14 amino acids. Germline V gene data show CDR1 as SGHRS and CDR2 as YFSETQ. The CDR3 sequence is CATQVGHSTDTQYF. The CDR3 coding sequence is TGCGCCACCCAGGTGGGACATAGCACAGATACGCAGTATTTT.

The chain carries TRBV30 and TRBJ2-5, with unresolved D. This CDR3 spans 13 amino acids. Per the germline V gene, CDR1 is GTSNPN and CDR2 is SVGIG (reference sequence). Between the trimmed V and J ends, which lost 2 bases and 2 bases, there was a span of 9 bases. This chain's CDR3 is CAWSLSAQETQYF. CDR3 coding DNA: TGTGCCTGGAGTTTAAGCGCACAAGAGACCCAGTACTTC.

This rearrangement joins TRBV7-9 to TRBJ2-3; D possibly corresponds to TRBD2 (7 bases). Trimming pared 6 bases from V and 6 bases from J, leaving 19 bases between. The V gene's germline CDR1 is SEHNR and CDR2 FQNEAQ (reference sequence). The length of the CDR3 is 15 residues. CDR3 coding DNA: TGTGCCAGCAGTTCTCCGCGGGGGCCGCCGGATACGCAGTATTTT. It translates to CASSSPRGPPDTQYF.

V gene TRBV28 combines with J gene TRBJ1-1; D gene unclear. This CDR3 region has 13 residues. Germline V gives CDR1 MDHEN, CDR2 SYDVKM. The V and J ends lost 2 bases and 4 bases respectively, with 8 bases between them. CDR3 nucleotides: TGTGCCAGCAGTTTAGGCGCGGGCACTGAAGCTTTCTTT. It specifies CASSLGAGTEAFF.

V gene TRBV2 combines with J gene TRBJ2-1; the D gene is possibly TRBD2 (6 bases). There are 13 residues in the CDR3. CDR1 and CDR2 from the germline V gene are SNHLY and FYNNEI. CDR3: CVLRRGTYNEQFF. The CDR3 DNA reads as TGTGTCTTGAGGCGGGGCACCTACAATGAGCAGTTCTTC.

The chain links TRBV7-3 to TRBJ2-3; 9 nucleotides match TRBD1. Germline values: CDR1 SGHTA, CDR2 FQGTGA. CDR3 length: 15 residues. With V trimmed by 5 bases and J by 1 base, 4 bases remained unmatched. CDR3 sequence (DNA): TGTGCCAGCAGCCAGGGACAGGGAGGCACAGATACGCAGTATTTT. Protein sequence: CASSQGQGGTDTQYF.

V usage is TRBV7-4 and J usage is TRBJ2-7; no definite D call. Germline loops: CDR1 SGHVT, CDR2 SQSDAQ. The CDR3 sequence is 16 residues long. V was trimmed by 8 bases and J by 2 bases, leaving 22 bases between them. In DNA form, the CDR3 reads TGTGCCAGCGGTTTCTTAGACCCACCGCTTCCCTACGAGCAGTACTTC. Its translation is CASGFLDPPLPYEQYF.

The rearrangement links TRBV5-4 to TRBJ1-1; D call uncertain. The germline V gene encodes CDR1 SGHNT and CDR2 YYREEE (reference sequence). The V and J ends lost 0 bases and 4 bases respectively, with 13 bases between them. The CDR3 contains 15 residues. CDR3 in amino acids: CASSLGIPNPTEAFF. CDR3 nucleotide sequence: TGTGCCAGCAGCTTGGGAATACCCAACCCCACTGAAGCTTTCTTT.

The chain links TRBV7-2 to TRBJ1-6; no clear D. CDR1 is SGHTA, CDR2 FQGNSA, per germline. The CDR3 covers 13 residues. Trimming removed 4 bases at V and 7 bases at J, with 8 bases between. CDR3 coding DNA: TGTGCCAGCAGCTCGGACGGGAATTCACCCCTCCACTTT. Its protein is CASSSDGNSPLHF.